The present TCR beta chain was sequenced within a study of blood T cells in healthy people across ages. Study results and caveats: Donors of long life had a larger count of naive CD4+ cells and greater diversity than aged donors. CMV status of donors was not determined, possibly confounding expanded clonotype changes.

Using a J-beta primer mix together with a sample-barcoded 5' primer, a second PCR was run for about 6 to 11 cycles. In TCRdb, the 5' RACE reads were re-called with MiXCR into one record per CDR3 protein. The sample holds 630,000 or so distinct CDR3 sequences; about 30% are singletons and the top ten take 15%. Per germline, CDR1 MDHEN and CDR2 SYDVKM. The CDR3 loop spans 18 amino acids. Trimming removed 2 bases from V and 13 bases from J; junction bases left unmatched: 19. Remarks on this clonotype: Its antigen is unknown.

This sequence joins TRBV28 and TRBJ2-4; 11 bases align to TRBD2. The receptor comes from a woman at least 80 years old in good health. The sample was blood. CDR3: CASSLPPRTSGGSYVQYF. The CDR3 coding sequence is TGTGCCAGCAGTTTACCCCCTCGAACTAGCGGGGGTTCCTACGTGCAGTACTTC.